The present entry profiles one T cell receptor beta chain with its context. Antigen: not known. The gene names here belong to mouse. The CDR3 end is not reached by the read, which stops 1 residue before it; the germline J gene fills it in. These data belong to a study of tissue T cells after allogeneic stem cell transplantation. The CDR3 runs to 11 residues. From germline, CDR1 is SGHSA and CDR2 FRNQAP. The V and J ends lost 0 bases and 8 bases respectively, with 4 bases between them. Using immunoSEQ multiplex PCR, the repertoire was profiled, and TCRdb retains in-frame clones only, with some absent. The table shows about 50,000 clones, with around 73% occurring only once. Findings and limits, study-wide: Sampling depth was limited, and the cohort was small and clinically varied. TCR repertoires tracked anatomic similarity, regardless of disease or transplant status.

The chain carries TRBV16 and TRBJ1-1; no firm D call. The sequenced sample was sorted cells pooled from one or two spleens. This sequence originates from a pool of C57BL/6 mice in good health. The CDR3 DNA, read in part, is TGTGCAAGCAGCTTAGAAGGGGAAGTCTTC. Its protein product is CASSLEGEVF. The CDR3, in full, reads CASSLEGEVFF.